What follows describes a single T cell receptor (beta chain). As yet, its antigen is unknown. TCRdb fed the PCR reads into MiXCR, producing one record per CDR3 protein. This table holds about 630,000 distinct CDR3 sequences, 25% found once. This sample was taken from a study of molecular identifiers for immune sequencing clone quantification. Study conclusions and caveats: Spike-in Jurkat TCR RNA from a single cell reportedly registered among 950,000 or so naive cells.

Naive CD8 libraries were made from roughly 20,000 to 1,000,000 sorted cells, and they used 10%, 30% or 50% RNA. The V and J ends lost 5 bases and 4 bases respectively, with 17 bases between them. CDR3 length: 15 residues. Germline V gene lookup returns CDR1 SGHAT and CDR2 FQNNGV. Sequencing was carried out using naive CD8+ T cells from blood, with Jurkat cell RNA spiked in. Subset noted: FACS-sorted CD8+CD4-CCR7+CD45RA+ naive T cells. This TCR came from a human donor in good health. Some libraries in this study had Jurkat cell RNA spiked in. This chain uses TRBV11-2 with TRBJ1-2, with a tentative D call TRBD1 (5 bases). The CDR3 DNA reads as TGTGCCAGCAGCCCCCTGTCCCGGGGCGGCTATGGCTACACCTTC. It codes for CASSPLSRGGYGYTF.